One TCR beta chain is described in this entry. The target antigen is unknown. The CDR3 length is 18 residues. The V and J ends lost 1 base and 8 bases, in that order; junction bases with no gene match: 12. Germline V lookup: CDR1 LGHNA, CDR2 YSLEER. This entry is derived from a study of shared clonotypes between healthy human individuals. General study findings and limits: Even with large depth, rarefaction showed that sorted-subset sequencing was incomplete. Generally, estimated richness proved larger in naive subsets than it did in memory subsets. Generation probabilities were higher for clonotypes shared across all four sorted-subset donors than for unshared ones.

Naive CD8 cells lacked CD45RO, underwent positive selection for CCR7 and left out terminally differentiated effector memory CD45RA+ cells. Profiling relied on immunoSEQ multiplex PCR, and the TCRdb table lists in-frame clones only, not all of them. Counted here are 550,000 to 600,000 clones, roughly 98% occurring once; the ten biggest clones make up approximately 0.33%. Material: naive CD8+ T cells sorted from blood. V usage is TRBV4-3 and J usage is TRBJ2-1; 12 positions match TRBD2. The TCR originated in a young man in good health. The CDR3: CASSQVSGWASGRDEQFF. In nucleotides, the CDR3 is TGCGCCAGCAGCCAAGTTTCGGGTTGGGCTAGCGGGAGGGATGAGCAGTTCTTC.